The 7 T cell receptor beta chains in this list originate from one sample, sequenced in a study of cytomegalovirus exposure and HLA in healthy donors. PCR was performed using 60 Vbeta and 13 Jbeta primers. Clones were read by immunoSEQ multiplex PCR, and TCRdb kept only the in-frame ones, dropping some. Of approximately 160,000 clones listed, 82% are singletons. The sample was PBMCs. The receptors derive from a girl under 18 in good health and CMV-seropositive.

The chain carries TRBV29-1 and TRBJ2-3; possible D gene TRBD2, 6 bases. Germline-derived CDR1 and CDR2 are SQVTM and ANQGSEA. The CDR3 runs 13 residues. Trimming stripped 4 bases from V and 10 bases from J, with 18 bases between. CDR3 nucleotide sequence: TGCAGCGTTGTGGGATTCGGAGGGACGGCGCAGTATTTT. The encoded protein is CSVVGFGGTAQYF.

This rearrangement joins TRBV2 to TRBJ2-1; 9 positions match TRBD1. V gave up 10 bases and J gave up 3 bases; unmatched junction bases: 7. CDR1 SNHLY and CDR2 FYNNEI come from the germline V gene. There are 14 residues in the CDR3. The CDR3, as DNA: TGTGCCATCAGGGGGGACAGGGTCTACAATGAGCAGTTCTTC. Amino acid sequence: CAIRGDRVYNEQFF.

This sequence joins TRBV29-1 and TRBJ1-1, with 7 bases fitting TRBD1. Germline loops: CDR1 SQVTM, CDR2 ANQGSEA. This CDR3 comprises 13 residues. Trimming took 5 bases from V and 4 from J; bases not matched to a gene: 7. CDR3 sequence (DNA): TGCAGCGTTACAGGGGTGGTTGGCACTGAAGCTTTCTTT. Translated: CSVTGVVGTEAFF.

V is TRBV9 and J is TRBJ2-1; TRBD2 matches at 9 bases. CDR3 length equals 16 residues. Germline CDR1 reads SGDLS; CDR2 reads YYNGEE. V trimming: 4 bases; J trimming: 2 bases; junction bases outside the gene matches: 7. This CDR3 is CASSPLSGGTYNEQFF. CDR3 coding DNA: TGTGCCAGCAGCCCCCTCAGCGGGGGGACCTACAATGAGCAGTTCTTC.

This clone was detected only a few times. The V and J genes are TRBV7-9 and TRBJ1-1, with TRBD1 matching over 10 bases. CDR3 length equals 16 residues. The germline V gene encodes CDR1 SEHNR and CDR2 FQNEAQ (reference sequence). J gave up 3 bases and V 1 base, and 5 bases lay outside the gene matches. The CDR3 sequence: CASSLGGTGDHTEAFF. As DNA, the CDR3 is TGTGCCAGCAGCTTAGGGGGGACAGGGGACCACACTGAAGCTTTCTTT. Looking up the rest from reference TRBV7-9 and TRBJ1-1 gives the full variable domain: DTGVSQNPRHKITKRGQNVTFRCDPISEHNRLYWYRQTLGQGPEFLTYFQNEAQLEKSRLLSDRFSAERPKGSFSTLEIQRTEQGDSAMYLCASSLGGTGDHTEAFFGQGTRLTVV.

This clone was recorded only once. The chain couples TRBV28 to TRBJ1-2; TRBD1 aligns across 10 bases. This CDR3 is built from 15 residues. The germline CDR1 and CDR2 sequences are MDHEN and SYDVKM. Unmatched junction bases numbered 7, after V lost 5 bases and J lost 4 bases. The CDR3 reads CASSLRDRGPYGYTF. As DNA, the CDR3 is TGTGCCAGCAGTCTCCGGGACAGGGGACCCTATGGCTACACCTTC.

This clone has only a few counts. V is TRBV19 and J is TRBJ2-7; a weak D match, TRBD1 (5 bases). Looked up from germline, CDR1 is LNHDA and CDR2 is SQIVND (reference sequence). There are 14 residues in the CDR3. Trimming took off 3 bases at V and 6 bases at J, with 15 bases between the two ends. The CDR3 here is CASSIWQGSSEQYF. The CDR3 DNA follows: TGTGCCAGTAGTATCTGGCAGGGAAGTAGCGAGCAGTACTTC. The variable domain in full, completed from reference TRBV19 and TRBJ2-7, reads DGGITQSPKYLFRKEGQNVTLSCEQNLNHDAMYWYRQDPGQGLRLIYYSQIVNDFQKGDIAEGYSVSREKKESFPLTVTSAQKNPTAFYLCASSIWQGSSEQYFGPGTRLTVT.